This entry describes one T cell receptor (beta chain). The antigen remains unidentified. Every single participant having HIV got treatment inside the United States. These data are taken from a study of long-term antiretroviral therapy in people with HIV. Overall study findings and caveats: HIV repertoire CDR3 lengths ranged less widely than those of controls. Pre-ART expanded clones dominated the repertoire at every time point. Despite increasing after ART, diversity remained lower than that of transplant donor controls.

The germline V gene has CDR1 SGHAT and CDR2 FQNNGV. The CDR3 covers 15 residues. After removal of 0 bases from V and 8 bases from J, the junction contained 7 bases not matched to a gene. They ran version v3.0 of the immunoSEQ assay at survey level. Profiled with immunoSEQ multiplex PCR; TCRdb holds only in-frame clones, not every one. Of over 15,000 clones listed, roughly 80% are singletons. The sequence came from a young man with HIV. This specimen was unsorted PBMCs, taken approximately 2.1 years before starting antiretroviral therapy. J is TRBJ1-2 and V is TRBV11-2, with 9 bases aligning to TRBD1. This CDR3 is CASSLDRDRESGYTF. The CDR3 DNA sequence: TGTGCCAGCAGCTTAGATCGGGACAGGGAGTCCGGCTACACCTTC.